This TCR beta chain originates from a study of cytotoxic CD8 clonotypes in ibrutinib-treated CLL. About the study: The patients, about ten relapsed/refractory and approximately 14 treatment-naive, included 17 who were IGHV unmutated. Whole-study results and caveats: While tracking circulating CD8+ T-cell counts, baseline clonality exceeded that of age-matched healthy donors.

V lost 7 bases, J lost 4 bases, and 11 bases lay in between. Germline-derived CDR1 and CDR2 are ENHRY and SYGVKD. CDR3 size: 13 residues. For this clone: Its target is not known.

Sequencing used immunoSEQ multiplex PCR; TCRdb keeps in-frame clones, though not all of them. There are about 140,000 clones in the sample; around 80% occur only once, and approximately 7.6% lies in the top ten. The sequencing used PBMCs, collected after 36 months of ibrutinib treatment. This receptor was obtained from a human donor with chronic lymphocytic leukemia. This sequence joins TRBV10-3 and TRBJ1-5; perhaps TRBD1 as D (6 bases). CDR3: CAITGQLNQPQHF. In DNA form, the CDR3 reads TGTGCCATCACCGGACAGCTGAATCAGCCCCAGCATTTT.